The clone carrying this T cell receptor beta chain was counted at least ten times. The antigen remains undetermined. The V and J ends lost 0 bases and 7 bases respectively, with 11 bases between them. In germline, CDR1 is SGDLS, CDR2 YYNGEE. The CDR3 has 13 amino acids. The source of the sample is a study of T-cell memory formation after mild COVID-19. Study-level results: Clones which contracted sat mainly in CM and EM if CD4+, and in EMRA if CD8+.

TCRdb ran MiXCR on the 5' RACE reads and lists one entry per CDR3 protein. The repertoire includes about 82,000 distinct CDR3 sequences, less than 15% of them detected once, and 27% sits in the top ten. The J gene is TRBJ2-7, the V gene TRBV9, with D tentatively TRBD1 or TRBD2 (6 bases each). The TCR originated in an adult woman who had mild COVID-19 (a few samples of this study predate the infection). Cell type and time point are not known. Sequenced material: PBMCs or a T cell subset sorted from them (not recorded which). This chain's CDR3 is CASSVEGGGEQYF. CDR3 sequence (DNA): TGTGCCAGCAGCGTAGAAGGGGGAGGTGAGCAGTACTTC.